One sample yielded the 14 T cell receptor beta chains listed below, sequenced in a study of cytomegalovirus exposure and HLA in healthy donors (dated by TCRdb to 2015 to 2018). Preparation of the library involved the immunoSEQ multiplex PCR assay. The multiplex PCR relied on a mix of 60 forward primers for TCR Vbeta segments and 13 reverse primers for TCR Jbeta segments. TCRdb took this table from immuneACCESS and kept in-frame rearrangements with V and J called. Such tables lack part of the clones; where checked against another copy, unresolved V genes explain under half of the gap, and the rest is unexplained. This sample comprises roughly 160,000 clones, 85% of them detected only once. The ten most abundant clones make up 1% of the sample. The source material was PBMCs. The receptors originated from a boy aged 2 to 10 in good health and CMV-seronegative.

The chain is built from TRBV6-5 and TRBJ2-3; a weak D match, TRBD1 (5 bases). The V end was cut by 8 bases, the J end by 2 bases, with 8 bases between. The V gene's germline CDR1 is MNHEY and CDR2 SVGAGI. This CDR3 is built from 12 residues. CDR3 sequence: CASGAPTDTQYF. CDR3 in DNA: TGTGCCAGCGGGGCGCCCACAGATACGCAGTATTTT.

The rearrangement links TRBV10-3 to TRBJ1-1, with 7 bases aligning to TRBD1. V was pared by 7 bases and J by 1 base, with 12 bases of the junction left unmatched. Germline V gene lookup returns CDR1 ENHRY and CDR2 SYGVKD. The CDR3 contains 16 residues. CDR3 in amino acids: CAIKSRDSGGNTEAFF. The CDR3 DNA is TGTGCCATCAAGAGCCGGGACAGCGGGGGGAACACTGAAGCTTTCTTT.

This chain connects TRBV6-1 to TRBJ2-1; 10 nucleotides match TRBD2. Looked up from germline, CDR1 is MNHNS and CDR2 is SASEGT. This CDR3 has 15 amino acids. V lost 10 bases and J lost 4; bases outside the gene matches: 10. The CDR3 DNA reads TGTGCCACCTCCGGGGGAGCGGGGGGGTACAATGAGCAGTTCTTC. Its translation is CATSGGAGGYNEQFF.

This chain uses TRBV5-4 with TRBJ2-1; possibly TRBD2 for D (6 bases). Per germline, CDR1 SGHNT and CDR2 YYREEE (reference sequence). The CDR3 runs to 15 residues. Trimming took off 0 bases at V and 4 bases at J, with 11 bases between the two ends. The CDR3 DNA reads TGTGCCAGCAGCTTGGCGGGACTCATATACAATGAGCAGTTCTTC. Translated: CASSLAGLIYNEQFF.

This chain links TRBV27 with TRBJ2-5; 12 bases fit TRBD2. The DNA end is more similar to TRBJ2-7, so the J call may be wrong. The germline CDR1 and CDR2 sequences are MNHEY and SMNVEV (reference sequence). This CDR3 has 15 amino acids. The CDR3 DNA sequence: TGTGCCAGCAGTCCGCAACTAGCGGGAGGCCTCGAGCAGTACTTC. Protein product: CASSPQLAGGLEQYF.

This rearrangement joins TRBV10-3 to TRBJ1-6; no clear D gene. The CDR3 sequence is 13 residues long. Between the trimmed V and J ends, which lost 5 bases and 9 bases, there was a span of 11 bases. Germline V gives CDR1 ENHRY, CDR2 SYGVKD. Here the CDR3 DNA reads TGTGCCATCAGTCCCTCTACTACTTCACCCCTCCACTTT. Translation: CAISPSTTSPLHF.

This clone was picked up a small number of times. The chain joins TRBV5-1 to TRBJ2-3, with 8 bases matching TRBD2. Germline CDR1 reads SGHRS; CDR2 reads YFSETQ. The CDR3 covers 16 residues. Trimming removed 5 bases from V and 6 bases from J; junction bases left unmatched: 14. CDR3 DNA sequence: TGCGCCAGCAGGAGCGGGAGAACCTATATATCGGATACGCAGTATTTT. Protein product: CASRSGRTYISDTQYF.

The chain employs TRBV29-1 and TRBJ2-3; 7 bases match TRBD2. The CDR3 has 13 amino acids. V dropped 1 base and J dropped 3; count of bases not matched to a gene: 1. Germline CDR1 is SQVTM and CDR2 is ANQGSEA. In nucleotides, the CDR3 is TGCAGCGTTGAAGGGGGGGGGACAGATACGCAGTATTTT. It codes for CSVEGGGTDTQYF.

The chain is built from TRBV28 and TRBJ2-5; TRBD2 matches 8 bases. Germline CDR1 reads MDHEN; CDR2 reads SYDVKM. CDR3 length: 14 amino acids. Germline trimming cut 9 bases from V and 5 bases from J; bases unmatched to any gene: 11. For the CDR3, the DNA is TGTGCCAGTGCTTCGGGGGGGCGCAGGGAGACCCAGTACTTC. It codes for CASASGGRRETQYF.

This chain joins TRBV7-8 and TRBJ2-6; the D gene is possibly TRBD1 (6 bases). V lost 2 bases and J 0 bases, leaving 17 bases between the germline ends. Germline assignment: CDR1 SGHVS and CDR2 FQNEAQ. CDR3 size: 19 residues. In DNA, the CDR3 is TGTGCCAGCAGCTTATTCCCGGACAGCGCAGCCTCTGGGGCCAACGTCCTGACTTTC. Translating it yields CASSLFPDSAASGANVLTF.

The DNA of the CDR3 is TGTGCCAGCAGCTTTCCGGGACAGAGCTATGGCTACACCTTC. Amino acid sequence: CASSFPGQSYGYTF. The genes are TRBV5-6 and TRBJ1-2; 7 bases are a match to TRBD1. V shed 2 bases and J 4 bases; nucleotides not matched to a gene: 5. The V gene's germline CDR1 is SGHDT and CDR2 YYEEEE. The CDR3 sequence is 14 residues long.

The V and J genes are TRBV7-3 and TRBJ2-2, with 7 bases fitting TRBD1. The CDR3 length is 13 residues. V lost 5 bases and J lost 6; bases outside the gene matches: 3. Looked up from germline, CDR1 is SGHTA and CDR2 is FQGTGA. CDR3 sequence: CASSPGQAGELFF. In nucleotides, the CDR3 is TGTGCCAGCAGCCCAGGACAGGCCGGGGAGCTGTTTTTT.

This clone came up a few times. The chain joins TRBV5-6 to TRBJ2-7, with unresolved D. The V gene lost 1 base and the J gene lost 7 bases, with 18 bases spanning the gap. The germline V gene has CDR1 SGHDT and CDR2 YYEEEE. CDR3 size: 15 residues. The CDR3 bases are TGTGCCAGCAGCTTGTGGGTAAGGCAGGATAAAGAGCAGTACTTC. Protein: CASSLWVRQDKEQYF.

The V call is TRBV14, the J call TRBJ2-2; D call uncertain. Trimming took 4 bases from V and 4 from J, leaving 16 bases between them. CDR1 is SGHDN, CDR2 FVKESK, per germline. This CDR3 spans 16 amino acids. In DNA form, the CDR3 reads TGTGCCAGCAGCCCTCGGCCCGGCCGCGGCACCGGGGAGCTGTTTTTT. Protein sequence: CASSPRPGRGTGELFF.